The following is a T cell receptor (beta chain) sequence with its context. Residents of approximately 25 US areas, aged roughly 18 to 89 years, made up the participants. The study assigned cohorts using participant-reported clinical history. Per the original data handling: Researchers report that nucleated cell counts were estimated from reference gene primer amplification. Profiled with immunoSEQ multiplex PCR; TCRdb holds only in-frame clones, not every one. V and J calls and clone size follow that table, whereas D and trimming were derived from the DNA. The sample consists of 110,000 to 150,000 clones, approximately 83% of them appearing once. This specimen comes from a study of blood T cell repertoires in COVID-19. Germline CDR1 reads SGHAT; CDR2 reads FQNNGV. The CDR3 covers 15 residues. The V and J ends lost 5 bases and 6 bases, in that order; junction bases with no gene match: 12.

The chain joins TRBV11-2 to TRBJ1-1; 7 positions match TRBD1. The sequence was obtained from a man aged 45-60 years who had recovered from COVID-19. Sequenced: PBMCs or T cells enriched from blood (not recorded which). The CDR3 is CASSRAVQGFSEAFF. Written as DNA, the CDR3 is TGTGCCAGCAGCCGGGCGGTACAGGGGTTTTCTGAAGCTTTCTTT.